This T cell receptor (beta chain) stems from a study of cytomegalovirus exposure and HLA in healthy donors. The wider study: For the approximately 360 genotyped donors, 81% fell within the Caucasian-associated ancestry cluster. Whole-study findings and limits: Reportedly, TCR beta sequences accurately predicted HLA-A and HLA-B alleles in most subjects.

PCR primers comprised 60 Vbeta and 13 Jbeta primers. Libraries were prepared by immunoSEQ multiplex PCR; TCRdb keeps only in-frame clonotypes and omits some of them. The sample has roughly 140,000 clones; around 85% are singletons. This clone came up a few times. Its antigen is unidentified. Per germline, CDR1 SGHAT and CDR2 FQNNGV. Trimming removed 2 bases from V and 5 bases from J; junction bases left unmatched: 7. The CDR3 loop spans 15 amino acids. This sequence originates from a female donor in good health and CMV-seronegative. The material sequenced was PBMCs. The rearrangement joins TRBV11-2 to TRBJ2-7; 9 bases are shared with TRBD2. This CDR3 reads CASSLSASGINEQYF. Here the CDR3 DNA reads TGTGCCAGCAGCTTATCGGCTAGCGGGATTAACGAGCAGTACTTC. The full variable domain, its missing parts supplied by reference TRBV11-2 and TRBJ2-7, is EAGVAQSPRYKIIEKRQSVAFWCNPISGHATLYWYQQILGQGPKLLIQFQNNGVVDDSQLPKDRFSAERLKGVDSTLKIQPAKLEDSAVYLCASSLSASGINEQYFGPGTRLTVT.